This is a list of T cell receptor beta chains from one sample in a study of T cell responses to AZD1222 COVID-19 vaccine. Generated by immunoSEQ multiplex PCR, the TCRdb table keeps only in-frame clones and is missing some. The sample has about 140,000 clones; 70% to 90% are singletons. Specimen: peripheral blood, collected on day 0 of AZD1222 vaccination. Receptor source: an adult in good health. The CDR3 runs from the conserved cysteine through the conserved F or W. The D gene is left open where the match is weak. For some rows the clone size is stated as once, few or many, or as a class when expanded; others skip it.

j_call v_call d_call clone_size cdr3_aa cdr3_nt
TRBJ1-2 TRBV11-2 - - CASSPGTFGYTF TGTGCCAGCAGCCCTGGGACCTTTGGCTACACCTTC
TRBJ2-2 TRBV7-9 - - CASSSVTGELFF TGTGCCAGCAGCTCGGTTACCGGGGAGCTGTTTTTT
TRBJ1-5 TRBV27 - - CASSFLGSNQPQHF TGTGCCAGCAGTTTTTTGGGTAGCAATCAGCCCCAGCATTTT
TRBJ2-3 TRBV27 - few CASSLSVGIIADTQYF TGTGCCAGCAGTTTATCGGTGGGCATAATAGCAGATACGCAGTATTTT
TRBJ1-5 TRBV5-6 - - CASSRWVGGNQPQHF TGTGCCAGCAGCCGTTGGGTAGGCGGCAATCAGCCCCAGCATTTT
TRBJ2-7 TRBV7-9 TRBD2 - CASSFGLADYEQYF TGTGCCAGCAGCTTCGGACTAGCGGACTACGAGCAGTACTTC
TRBJ1-1 TRBV5-1 TRBD1 - CASSKTGDHFDTEAFF TGCGCCAGCAGCAAGACAGGGGACCACTTCGACACTGAAGCTTTCTTT
TRBJ1-1 TRBV30 - once CAWSVKGSGAFF TGTGCCTGGAGTGTAAAGGGATCGGGTGCTTTCTTT
TRBJ2-7 TRBV2 - - CASSEPGSYEQYF TGTGCCAGCAGTGAACCGGGAAGCTACGAGCAGTACTTC
TRBJ2-7 TRBV29-1 - once CSGADSISYEQYF TGCAGCGGCGCGGACTCGATTTCCTACGAGCAGTACTTC
TRBJ1-1 TRBV4-2 - - CASSQFDTANTEAFF TGTGCCAGCAGCCAGTTTGACACGGCGAACACTGAAGCTTTCTTT
TRBJ2-5 TRBV14 TRBD2 few CASSQGLAVQETQYF TGTGCCAGCAGCCAAGGACTAGCGGTTCAAGAGACCCAGTACTTC
TRBJ1-2 TRBV28 TRBD1 - CASSFRGGVRPGYTF TGTGCCAGCAGTTTCAGGGGGGGTGTGAGACCGGGCTACACCTTC
TRBJ2-1 TRBV29-1 TRBD2 - CTTRRGSNEQFF TGCACCACGAGGCGGGGGAGCAATGAGCAGTTCTTC
TRBJ2-7 TRBV15 - - CATSREGTIYEQYF TGTGCCACCAGCAGAGAGGGGACAATCTACGAGCAGTACTTC
TRBJ1-5 TRBV28 - - CASSLVGNQPQHF TGTGCCAGCAGTTTGGTGGGGAATCAGCCCCAGCATTTT
TRBJ2-7 TRBV6-5 TRBD1 - CASKGQGSVYEQYF TGTGCCAGCAAAGGACAGGGTTCGGTCTACGAGCAGTACTTC
TRBJ2-3 TRBV5-1 TRBD1 - CASSLTTGVSTDTQYF TGCGCCAGCAGCCTGACGACAGGGGTAAGCACAGATACGCAGTATTTT
TRBJ2-7 TRBV6-1 TRBD2 - CASSELAGVGEQYF TGTGCCAGCAGTGAACTAGCGGGAGTCGGCGAGCAGTACTTC
TRBJ1-6 TRBV7-8 - - CASSLDSSSYNSPLHF TGTGCCAGCAGCTTAGACAGTAGCTCCTATAATTCACCCCTCCACTTT
TRBJ2-1 TRBV19 TRBD1 - CASNEGGFQNGNEQFF TGTGCCAGTAACGAAGGGGGCTTTCAAAACGGGAATGAGCAGTTCTTC
TRBJ1-5 TRBV4-2 - - CASSQMYGGMNQPQHF TGTGCCAGCAGCCAGATGTACGGGGGAATGAATCAGCCCCAGCATTTT
TRBJ2-2 TRBV24-1 TRBD2 - CATSHGSGNGGELFF TGTGCCACCAGTCATGGTAGCGGGAACGGCGGGGAGCTGTTTTTT
TRBJ1-1 TRBV9 - once CASSGTQVNTEAFF TGTGCCAGCAGCGGCACTCAGGTGAACACTGAAGCTTTCTTT
TRBJ2-1 TRBV19 TRBD1 - CASSPARDRGRDEQFF TGTGCCAGTAGTCCTGCCCGGGACAGGGGTAGGGATGAGCAGTTCTTC
TRBJ1-1 TRBV11-2 - - CASSLSGGTEAFF TGTGCCAGCAGCTTGTCAGGAGGCACTGAAGCTTTCTTT
TRBJ1-2 TRBV18 TRBD1 - CASSLGQGDGYTF TGTGCCAGCTCACTGGGACAGGGTGATGGCTACACCTTC
TRBJ2-3 TRBV3-1/TRBV3-2 TRBD2 - CASSQVKRGGTDTQYF TGTGCCAGCAGCCAAGTGAAGCGGGGAGGCACAGATACGCAGTATTTT
TRBJ1-2 TRBV7-9 - - CASSSSTPEGYTF TGTGCCAGCAGCTCCTCGACACCTGAAGGCTACACCTTC
TRBJ2-3 TRBV13 TRBD2 - CASSPGGGYGTDTQYF TGTGCCAGCAGCCCGGGGGGGGGCTATGGCACAGATACGCAGTATTTT
TRBJ1-2 TRBV29-1 TRBD1 - CSVENRVEFGQGDYGYTF TGCAGCGTTGAAAATCGTGTAGAGTTCGGACAGGGGGACTATGGCTACACCTTC
TRBJ2-7 TRBV7-9 - - CASSLDEGRANEQYF TGTGCCAGCAGCTTAGATGAGGGTAGGGCGAACGAGCAGTACTTC
TRBJ1-2 TRBV6-5 - - CASSWTRDSNGYTF TGTGCCAGCAGTTGGACCCGGGACTCGAATGGCTACACCTTC
TRBJ1-5 TRBV15 - - CATSRNALDGRQPQHF TGTGCCACCAGCAGAAATGCCCTGGACGGGCGTCAGCCCCAGCATTTT
TRBJ1-3 TRBV3-1/TRBV3-2 - - CASSQVGGNTIYF TGTGCCAGCAGCCAAGTGGGTGGAAACACCATATATTTT
TRBJ2-7 TRBV10-1 - few CASSESRYEQYF TGCGCCAGCAGTGAGTCCCGCTACGAGCAGTACTTC
TRBJ1-1 TRBV5-4 - - CASSNGVLTEAFF TGTGCCAGCAGCAACGGGGTTCTCACTGAAGCTTTCTTT
TRBJ1-6 TRBV11-3 - once CASRRGRGSPLHF TGTGCCAGCCGACGAGGGAGAGGCTCACCCCTCCACTTT
TRBJ2-3 TRBV3-1/TRBV3-2 TRBD2 - CASSQEGLAIGGTDTQYF TGTGCCAGCAGCCAAGAGGGACTAGCGATAGGGGGAACAGATACGCAGTATTTT
TRBJ1-4 TRBV13 - - CASSQSPSPTGEKLFF TGTGCCAGCAGCCAAAGCCCCTCTCCTACGGGTGAAAAACTGTTTTTT
TRBJ2-5 TRBV9 TRBD2 - CASSVHGLAGGSPSETQYF TGTGCCAGCAGCGTACATGGACTAGCGGGGGGCTCGCCCTCAGAGACCCAGTACTTC